This T cell receptor beta chain was sequenced during a study of blood T cell repertoires in COVID-19. V was clipped by 1 base and J by 1 base; unmatched bases: 7. The CDR3 runs to 16 residues. Germline CDR1 reads SGHRS; CDR2 reads YFSETQ. Original processing notes: For nucleated cells, counts were estimated from reference gene primer amplification. TCRdb keeps only in-frame clones here, not all; method: immunoSEQ multiplex PCR. V and J calls and clone size are copied from that table; D and trimming were computed from the DNA. The sample consists of some 160,000 clones, over 70% of them appearing once.

J is TRBJ1-1 and V is TRBV5-1; 7 positions agree with TRBD1. The clonotype was recovered from a man over 45 with active or convalescent COVID-19. Sequencing input: peripheral blood. The CDR3 DNA reads as TGCGCCAGCAGCTTGAGGGACAGTAACCGGAACACTGAAGCTTTCTTT. Protein sequence: CASSLRDSNRNTEAFF.